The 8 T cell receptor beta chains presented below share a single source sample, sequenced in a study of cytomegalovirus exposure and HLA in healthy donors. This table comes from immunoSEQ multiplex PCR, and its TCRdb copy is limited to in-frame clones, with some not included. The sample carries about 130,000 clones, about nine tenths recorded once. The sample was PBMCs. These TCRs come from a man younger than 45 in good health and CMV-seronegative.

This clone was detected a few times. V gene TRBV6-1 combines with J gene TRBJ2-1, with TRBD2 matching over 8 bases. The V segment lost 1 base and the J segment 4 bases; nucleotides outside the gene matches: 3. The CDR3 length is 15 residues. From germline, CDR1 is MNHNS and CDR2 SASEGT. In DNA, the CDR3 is TGTGCCAGCAGTGAAGAGCTAGCGGGTTACAATGAGCAGTTCTTC. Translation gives CASSEELAGYNEQFF.

The CDR3 here is CASSERLAGNEQFF. CDR3 sequence (DNA): TGTGCCAGCAGCGAGCGACTAGCGGGTAATGAGCAGTTCTTC. The chain combines TRBV9 with TRBJ2-1, with 10 bases matching TRBD2. The CDR3 is made up of 14 amino acids. V gave up 3 bases and J gave up 7 bases; unmatched junction bases: 4. CDR1 and CDR2 (germline): SGDLS, YYNGEE.

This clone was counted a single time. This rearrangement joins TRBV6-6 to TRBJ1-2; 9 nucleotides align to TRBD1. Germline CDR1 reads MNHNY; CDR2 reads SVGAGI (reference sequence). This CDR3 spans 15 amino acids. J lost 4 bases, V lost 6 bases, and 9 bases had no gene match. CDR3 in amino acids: CASRLQGATFYGYTF. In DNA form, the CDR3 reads TGTGCCAGCAGATTACAGGGGGCAACTTTCTATGGCTACACCTTC.

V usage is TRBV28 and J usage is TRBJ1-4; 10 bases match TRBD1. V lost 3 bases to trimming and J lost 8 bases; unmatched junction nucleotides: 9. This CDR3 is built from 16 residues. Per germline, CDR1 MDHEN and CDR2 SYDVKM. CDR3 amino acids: CASSFQGTGVGEKLFF. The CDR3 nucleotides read TGTGCCAGCAGTTTTCAAGGGACAGGGGTAGGGGAAAAACTGTTTTTT.

CDR3 amino acids: CASSLTSGYSYEQYF. The CDR3 DNA is TGTGCCAGCAGTTTGACTAGCGGTTACTCCTACGAGCAGTACTTC. The chain couples TRBV6-6 to TRBJ2-7; 9 bases align to TRBD2. The CDR3 is 15 residues long. Germline CDR1 reads MNHNY; CDR2 reads SVGAGI (reference sequence). Unmatched junction bases numbered 4, after V lost 4 bases and J lost 0 bases.

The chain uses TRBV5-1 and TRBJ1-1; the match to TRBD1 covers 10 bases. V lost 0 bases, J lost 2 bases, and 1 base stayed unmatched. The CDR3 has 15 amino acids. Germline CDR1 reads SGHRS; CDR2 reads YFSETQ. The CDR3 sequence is CASSLGDRGNTEAFF. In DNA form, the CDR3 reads TGCGCCAGCAGCTTGGGGGACAGGGGCAACACTGAAGCTTTCTTT.

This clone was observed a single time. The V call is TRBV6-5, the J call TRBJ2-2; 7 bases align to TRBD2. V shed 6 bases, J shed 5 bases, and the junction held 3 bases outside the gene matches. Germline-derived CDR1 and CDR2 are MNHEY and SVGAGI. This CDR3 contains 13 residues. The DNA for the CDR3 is TGTGCCAGCAGCAAACTAGCGACCGGGGAGCTGTTTTTT. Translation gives CASSKLATGELFF.

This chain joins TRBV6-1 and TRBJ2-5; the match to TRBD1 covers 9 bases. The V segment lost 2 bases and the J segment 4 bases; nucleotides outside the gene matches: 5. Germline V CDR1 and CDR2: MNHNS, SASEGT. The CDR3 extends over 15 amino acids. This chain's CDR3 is CASSENRGRLETQYF. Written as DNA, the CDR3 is TGTGCCAGCAGTGAAAACAGGGGGCGCTTAGAGACCCAGTACTTC.